One sample yielded the 20 T cell receptor beta chains listed below, sequenced in a study of T cells in Graves' hyperthyroidism and ophthalmopathy. RNA transcripts served as the template for amplifying TCR beta CDR3 regions. The TCR CDR3 first-round RT-PCR relied on the HTBI primer set. MiXCR, run by TCRdb on the multiplex PCR reads, gives a single entry per CDR3 protein. The sample carries around 490,000 distinct CDR3 sequences, nearly 20% recorded once. The material sequenced was blood. These receptors came from a man between 35 and 55 years old with Graves' ophthalmopathy.

This clonotype was seen ten or more times. The chain couples TRBV28 to TRBJ2-1, with TRBD2 matching over 8 bases. V shed 7 bases and J 7 bases; nucleotides not matched to a gene: 12. The germline V gene has CDR1 MDHEN and CDR2 SYDVKM. The CDR3 has 15 residues. This CDR3 is CASTAGAGDGNEQFF. The DNA of the CDR3 is TGTGCCAGCACTGCCGGAGCGGGAGATGGAAATGAGCAGTTCTTC. Complete variable domain (other parts from reference TRBV28 and TRBJ2-1): DVKVTQSSRYLVKRTGEKVFLECVQDMDHENMFWYRQDPGLGLRLIYFSYDVKMKEKGDIPEGYSVSREKKERFSLILESASTNQTSMYLCASTAGAGDGNEQFFGPGTRLTVL.

The chain uses TRBV28 and TRBJ1-3; 7 bases fit TRBD1. This CDR3 is 13 amino acids long. The germline V gene has CDR1 MDHEN and CDR2 SYDVKM. V dropped 6 bases and J dropped 12; count of bases not matched to a gene: 11. CDR3 amino acids: CASRWTGSSDIYF. DNA for the CDR3: TGTGCCAGCAGGTGGACAGGTTCCTCTGACATATATTTT.

This clonotype was detected ten times or more. The chain has TRBV2 and TRBJ2-1; 9 positions agree with TRBD2. V shed 7 bases, J shed 3 bases, and the junction held 4 bases outside the gene matches. Germline-derived CDR1 and CDR2 are SNHLY and FYNNEI. The CDR3 consists of 14 residues. The chain's CDR3 is CASTVTSGYNEQFF. CDR3 sequence (DNA): TGTGCCAGCACTGTGACTAGCGGCTACAATGAGCAGTTCTTC.

This clonotype was counted between two and nine times. For the CDR3, the DNA is TGTGCCAGCAGTTTAGGTCTGGCAGCTTGGGACATTCAGTACTTC. Protein product: CASSLGLAAWDIQYF. V usage is TRBV12-3 or TRBV12-4 and J usage is TRBJ2-4; D gene uncertain. V was shortened by 1 base and J by 8 bases, with 15 bases between the two germline ends. The CDR3 length is 15 residues.

This clonotype was counted at least ten times. The rearrangement links TRBV29-1 to TRBJ1-1; no reliable D call. Per germline, CDR1 SQVTM and CDR2 ANQGSEA. This CDR3 is built from 16 residues. Between the trimmed V and J ends, which lost 8 bases and 2 bases, there was a span of 24 bases. The DNA of the CDR3 is TGCAGCTCAACCTCCCCAGGTGGGCAGGCTAACACTGAAGCTTTCTTT. Translation gives CSSTSPGGQANTEAFF.

The genes are TRBV10-3 and TRBJ1-4; the match to TRBD1 covers 7 bases. V shed 5 bases, J shed 0 bases, and the junction held 9 bases outside the gene matches. Germline lookup yields CDR1 ENHRY and CDR2 SYGVKD. The CDR3 sequence is 17 residues long. Here the CDR3 DNA reads TGTGCCATCAGTAAACAGGGGAAAGATGCAACTAATGAAAAACTGTTTTTT. It translates to CAISKQGKDATNEKLFF.

In its sample, this clonotype was seen a few times. V is TRBV11-1 and J is TRBJ2-7, with D maybe TRBD1 (6 bases). The germline V gene encodes CDR1 SGHAT and CDR2 FQDESV (reference sequence). The CDR3 is 14 residues long. Deletions cut 2 bases from V and 6 bases from J, with 14 bases between. The CDR3 DNA is TGTGCCAGCAGCTTAAGCAGGGGTTTGGGCGAGCAGTACTTC. Translated: CASSLSRGLGEQYF.

The chain uses TRBV10-2 and TRBJ2-5, with D perhaps matching TRBD2 (5 bases). The CDR3 consists of 13 residues. Germline values: CDR1 WSHSY, CDR2 SAAADI. Trimming removed 6 bases at V and 4 bases at J, with 12 bases between. Written as DNA, the CDR3 is TGCGCCAGCAGCCCCGGAGAGGGAGAGACCCAGTACTTC. This gives the protein CASSPGEGETQYF.

Ten or more counts support this clonotype. The chain carries TRBV7-2 and TRBJ2-5, with no clear D. The CDR3 sequence is 11 residues long. The germline CDR1 and CDR2 sequences are SGHTA and FQGNSA. V gave up 3 bases and J gave up 4 bases, with 3 bases separating them. This CDR3 reads CASSFLETQYF. The CDR3 nucleotides are TGTGCCAGCAGCTTTCTAGAGACCCAGTACTTC.

This clonotype was picked up a small number of times. The chain combines TRBV6-5 with TRBJ2-7, with TRBD2 as a possible D gene (5 bases). The CDR3 covers 13 residues. V lost 0 bases and J lost 6, with 9 bases in between. Germline assignment: CDR1 MNHEY and CDR2 SVGAGI. The DNA of the CDR3 is TGTGCCAGCAGTTACTCGGAGGCAGGCGAGCAGTACTTC. This sequence encodes CASSYSEAGEQYF.

This clonotype was detected only a few times. The chain has TRBV5-1 and TRBJ2-1; D gene uncertain. V lost 3 bases and J 7 bases, leaving 11 bases between the germline ends. The length of the CDR3 is 13 residues. Germline-derived CDR1 and CDR2 are SGHRS and YFSETQ. CDR3 region: CASSYLMGNEQFF. The DNA of the CDR3 is TGCGCCAGCAGCTACCTCATGGGGAATGAGCAGTTCTTC.

The chain joins TRBV5-6 to TRBJ2-4; 7 positions match TRBD2. The CDR3 sequence is 15 residues long. Trimming at V came to 7 bases and at J to 12 bases, leaving 19 bases not matched to a gene. From germline, CDR1 is SGHDT and CDR2 YYEEEE. CDR3: CASGIAGNPGWPQYF. The DNA for the CDR3 is TGTGCCAGCGGAATAGCGGGCAACCCCGGATGGCCTCAGTACTTC. The entire variable domain, with the rest obtained from reference TRBV5-6 and TRBJ2-4, is as follows: DAGVTQSPTHLIKTRGQQVTLRCSPKSGHDTVSWYQQALGQGPQFIFQYYEEEERQRGNFPDRFSGHQFPNYSSELNVNALLLGDSALYLCASGIAGNPGWPQYFGAGTRLSVL.

The V and J genes are TRBV3-1 and TRBJ2-1; 10 bases are shared with TRBD1. Trimming took 3 bases from V and 4 from J; bases not matched to a gene: 3. CDR3 length: 15 amino acids. Germline V gene lookup returns CDR1 LGHDT and CDR2 YNNKEL (reference sequence). As DNA, the CDR3 is TGTGCCAGCAGCCATTCGGGACAGGGGTACAATGAGCAGTTCTTC. Translation gives CASSHSGQGYNEQFF.

This clonotype was observed many times. The chain is built from TRBV20-1 and TRBJ2-7, with 12 bases that match TRBD2. The CDR3 loop spans 15 amino acids. From germline, CDR1 is DFQATT and CDR2 SNEGSKA (reference sequence). V shed 3 bases and J 3 bases; nucleotides not matched to a gene: 6. CDR3 in amino acids: CSASQGLAGSYEQYF. For the CDR3, the DNA is TGCAGTGCTAGCCAAGGACTAGCGGGAAGCTACGAGCAGTACTTC.

Details on this clonotype: This may be a read error: a much more frequent sequence differs by one nucleotide. This chain links TRBV11-2 with TRBJ2-1; 8 positions match TRBD2. The CDR3 consists of 16 residues. Per the germline V gene, CDR1 is SGHAT and CDR2 is FQNNGV. V was pared by 5 bases and J by 6 bases, with 12 bases of the junction left unmatched. In DNA form, the CDR3 reads TGTGCCAGCAGCACCCTAGGTAGCGGGACCTCCAATGAGCAGTTCTTC. This encodes CASSTLGSGTSNEQFF.

This clonotype was counted between two and nine times. This chain uses TRBV7-9 with TRBJ1-5; TRBD1 aligns across 9 bases. The ends lost 5 bases at V and 2 bases at J; junction bases unmatched: 4. Germline V CDR1 and CDR2: SEHNR, FQNEAQ (reference sequence). The CDR3 has 15 residues. The CDR3 here is CASSPQGAGNQPQHF. DNA for the CDR3: TGTGCCAGCAGCCCACAGGGGGCAGGCAATCAGCCCCAGCATTTT.

This chain joins TRBV19 and TRBJ2-7, with a possible D match to TRBD1 (6 bases). CDR3 size: 14 residues. Germline loops: CDR1 LNHDA, CDR2 SQIVND (reference sequence). V gave up 9 bases and J gave up 8 bases, with 23 bases separating them. The CDR3 is CARSKQGTPPKQYF. CDR3 DNA sequence: TGTGCCAGGAGCAAACAGGGAACCCCTCCAAAGCAGTACTTC.

This clonotype was observed many times. The chain has TRBV5-1 and TRBJ1-3, with D possibly being TRBD1 (5 bases). The V gene lost 5 bases and the J gene lost 0 bases, with 9 bases spanning the gap. The CDR3 is 14 amino acids. Germline CDR1 and CDR2: SGHRS and YFSETQ. In DNA, the CDR3 is TGCGCCAGCAGTCTGGGGACCTCTGGAAACACCATATATTTT. It specifies CASSLGTSGNTIYF.

The gene calls are TRBV12-3 or TRBV12-4 and TRBJ1-4; no reliable D call. V was pared by 7 bases and J by 8 bases, with 11 bases between. The CDR3 covers 12 residues. The CDR3 loop reads CASTRGGEKLFF. CDR3 DNA sequence: TGTGCCAGCACCCGGGGTGGGGAAAAACTGTTTTTT.

This clonotype was recorded at least ten times. J is TRBJ2-7 and V is TRBV5-1; D remains unclear. The germline gives CDR1 SGHRS, CDR2 YFSETQ. Trimming stripped 2 bases from V and 0 bases from J, with 9 bases between. This CDR3 comprises 14 residues. This chain's CDR3 is CASSFGADSYEQYF. CDR3 DNA: TGCGCCAGCAGCTTCGGTGCAGACTCCTACGAGCAGTACTTC.